The following is a TCR beta chain sequence with its context. The CDR3 consists of 13 residues. From germline, CDR1 is SNHLY and CDR2 FYNNEI. The trim removed 11 bases at V and 10 bases at J, leaving 11 bases unmatched. The entry originates in a study of blood T cell repertoires in COVID-19. For the study at large: Acute and convalescent COVID-19 samples came from the United States, Italy and Spain. PBMCs, B-cell-depleted T cells, or T cells provided the cDNA or gDNA that made up the material.

Per the study methods: Estimation of nucleated cell counts was performed using reference gene primer amplification. Some clones are missing from TCRdb's copy, which holds only in-frame ones; the method was immunoSEQ multiplex PCR. The D gene and trimming were derived from the DNA, and the V and J assignments and clone size from that table. The profile shows over 130,000 clones, more than 65% of them singletons. This sequence was found in a human donor in a cohort sampled during active COVID-19. The sequenced sample was peripheral blood. This rearrangement joins TRBV2 to TRBJ1-6, with 7 nucleotides matching TRBD1. The CDR3 here is CADRPRGDSPLHF. DNA of the CDR3: TGTGCCGATAGACCCAGGGGGGACTCACCCCTCCACTTT.